The present T cell receptor (beta chain) was sequenced within a study of blood T cell repertoires in COVID-19. Clones were sequenced by immunoSEQ multiplex PCR, and TCRdb holds only the in-frame ones, with some missing. Of roughly 120,000 clones listed, 75% to 90% are singletons. Per germline, CDR1 MNHNS and CDR2 SASEGT. The V and J ends lost 2 bases and 2 bases, in that order; junction bases with no gene match: 0. The CDR3 is made up of 15 amino acids. This clone is medium-sized. Other DNA sequences in this specimen translate into the identical CDR3. This clonotype was obtained from a young man with acute or convalescent COVID-19. Sequenced material: peripheral blood. V is TRBV6-1 and J is TRBJ2-5; 12 bases are a match to TRBD2. CDR3 sequence: CASSELAGGQETQYF. The CDR3 bases are TGTGCCAGCAGTGAACTAGCGGGGGGGCAAGAGACCCAGTACTTC.